One sample yielded the 18 T cell receptor beta chains listed below, sequenced in a study of OX40 agonist ivuxolimab in advanced cancers. The library was built by means of the immunoSEQ multiplex PCR assay. In TCRdb, the immuneACCESS table is reduced to in-frame sequences with V and J assigned. These tables do not hold every clone; where another copy was compared, an unresolved V gene accounts for under half, and the others remain unexplained. A total of 40,000 to 55,000 clones appear in this sample, about 88% of them only once. Approximately 15% of the sample rests with the top ten. Here the sequenced sample was CD4+ or CD8+ T cells sorted from blood, taken in a trial of the OX40 agonist ivuxolimab. The origin of the receptors is an adult with an advanced solid tumor such as melanoma, head and neck, liver or kidney cancer.

The V gene is TRBV30, the J gene TRBJ1-4, with unresolved D. This CDR3 is 13 amino acids long. Trimming shortened V by 1 base and J by 4 bases, and 7 bases separated the two germline ends. Germline values: CDR1 GTSNPN, CDR2 SVGIG (reference sequence). The CDR3 reads CAWSEGFNEKLFF. The CDR3 nucleotides read TGTGCCTGGAGTGAGGGTTTTAATGAAAAACTGTTTTTT.

This rearrangement joins TRBV18 to TRBJ1-1; D is undetermined. V dropped 2 bases and J dropped 4 bases, with 11 bases sitting between them. The CDR3 length is 14 residues. The V gene's germline CDR1 is KGHSH and CDR2 LQKENI. Here the CDR3 reads CASSPLGQATEAFF. CDR3 nucleotide sequence: TGTGCCAGCTCACCATTAGGGCAAGCCACTGAAGCTTTCTTT. The full variable domain, in which reference TRBV18 and TRBJ1-1 provide the parts outside the CDR3, is NAGVMQNPRHLVRRRGQEARLRCSPMKGHSHVYWYRQLPEEGLKFMVYLQKENIIDESGMPKERFSAEFPKEGPSILRIQQVVRGDSAAYFCASSPLGQATEAFFGQGTRLTVV.

The V gene is TRBV28, the J gene TRBJ1-1; no firm D call. The length of the CDR3 is 12 residues. CDR1 and CDR2 from the germline V gene are MDHEN and SYDVKM. The germline V and J ends were trimmed by 2 bases and 6 bases, with 7 bases remaining between them. The DNA of the CDR3 is TGTGCCAGCAGTTTAGCCCTTCCTGAAGCTTTCTTT. This gives the protein CASSLALPEAFF.

The chain carries TRBV29-1 and TRBJ2-1; possible D gene TRBD2, 6 bases. Germline CDR1 and CDR2: SQVTM and ANQGSEA. Deletions cut 7 bases from V and 7 bases from J, with 11 bases between. The CDR3 is 11 amino acids. The CDR3 region is CSERSGNEQFF. The CDR3 nucleotides read TGCAGCGAGAGAAGCGGGAATGAGCAGTTCTTC.

This clone was seen a handful of times. The J gene is TRBJ2-7, the V gene TRBV20-1; D is uncertain. The CDR3 spans 10 residues. V gave up 7 bases and J gave up 8 bases, with 12 bases separating them. Germline-derived CDR1 and CDR2 are DFQATT and SNEGSKA (reference sequence). The CDR3 loop reads CSVWSGKQYF. For the CDR3, the DNA is TGCAGTGTGTGGTCCGGAAAGCAGTACTTC.

The V call is TRBV6-6, the J call TRBJ2-7, with 7 positions matching TRBD1. The CDR3 has 15 amino acids. With V trimmed by 2 bases and J by 2 bases, 6 bases remained unmatched. Germline V gene lookup returns CDR1 MNHNY and CDR2 SVGAGI (reference sequence). DNA for the CDR3: TGTGCCAGCAGTTACGCCCGGACAGGTACCTACGAGCAGTACTTC. It codes for CASSYARTGTYEQYF.

The chain is built from TRBV6-4 and TRBJ2-2; D remains ambiguous. Germline loops: CDR1 MRHNA, CDR2 SNTAGT. Trimming pared 9 bases from V and 0 bases from J, leaving 14 bases between. The CDR3 is made up of 15 amino acids. The CDR3 sequence: CARTFIVSNTGELFF. DNA of the CDR3: TGTGCCAGGACGTTTATTGTGTCGAACACCGGGGAGCTGTTTTTT.

The chain carries TRBV7-2 and TRBJ2-1; D not resolved. Germline CDR1 and CDR2: SGHTA and FQGNSA. This CDR3 has 13 residues. Trimming cost V 0 bases and J 6 bases, with 6 bases left between them. The CDR3 protein is CASSLARLNEQFF. The CDR3 DNA follows: TGTGCCAGCAGCTTAGCTCGCCTCAATGAGCAGTTCTTC. The whole variable domain, remainder taken from reference TRBV7-2 and TRBJ2-1, is GAGVSQSPSNKVTEKGKDVELRCDPISGHTALYWYRQSLGQGLEFLIYFQGNSAPDKSGLPSDRFSAERTGGSVSTLTIQRTQQEDSAVYLCASSLARLNEQFFGPGTRLTVL.

The chain uses TRBV11-2 and TRBJ2-1; 8 bases are shared with TRBD2. Germline V CDR1 and CDR2: SGHAT, FQNNGV. The CDR3 totals 16 residues. With 7 bases clipped from V and 2 bases from J, the junction kept 10 bases outside the gene matches. Written as DNA, the CDR3 is TGTGCCAGCAAAAGTAGTGGGGGACTAGCCTACAATGAGCAGTTCTTC. Amino acids: CASKSSGGLAYNEQFF.

The chain is built from TRBV7-9 and TRBJ2-6, with 9 nucleotides matching TRBD1. From germline, CDR1 is SEHNR and CDR2 FQNEAQ (reference sequence). The CDR3 length is 17 residues. V gave up 3 bases and J gave up 1 base; unmatched junction bases: 4. CDR3 DNA: TGTGCCAGCAGCTTGGGACAGGGTATTTCTGGGGCCAACGTCCTGACTTTC. Translating gives CASSLGQGISGANVLTF.

This clone was found a few times. The CDR3 loop reads CASSLGQGANQPQHF. CDR3 DNA: TGTGCCAGCAGCTTGGGCCAGGGGGCTAATCAGCCCCAGCATTTT. The chain carries TRBV5-6 and TRBJ1-5; 8 bases agree with TRBD1. The CDR3 contains 15 residues. The germline V gene encodes CDR1 SGHDT and CDR2 YYEEEE. J was trimmed by 4 bases and V by 0 bases; bases with no gene match: 3.

The chain has TRBV19 and TRBJ2-5, with TRBD1 matching over 7 bases. This CDR3 spans 15 amino acids. Germline CDR1 reads LNHDA; CDR2 reads SQIVND (reference sequence). J gave up 1 base and V 6 bases, and 8 bases lay outside the gene matches. The CDR3 DNA reads as TGTGCCAGTAGGCCGGGACAGACCATCCAAGAGACCCAGTACTTC. Its translation is CASRPGQTIQETQYF.

The rearrangement uses TRBV18 and TRBJ1-1; D gene ambiguous. Germline CDR1 is KGHSH and CDR2 is LQKENI. This CDR3 has 14 amino acids. V lost 1 base, J lost 3 bases, and 9 bases lay in between. CDR3 sequence reads: CASSPQGRDTEAFF. The DNA of the CDR3 is TGTGCCAGCTCACCACAGGGCCGCGACACTGAAGCTTTCTTT.

This chain joins TRBV5-1 and TRBJ1-1; the match to TRBD1 covers 11 bases. CDR1 is SGHRS and CDR2 is YFSETQ in the germline V gene. J gave up 3 bases and V 2 bases, and 9 bases lay outside the gene matches. CDR3 size: 17 residues. The CDR3 bases are TGCGCCAGCAGCTTTCGGACAGGGGGCGCGTCTCACACTGAAGCTTTCTTT. Protein sequence: CASSFRTGGASHTEAFF.

A single count supports this clone. The CDR3 protein is CASSYSFPGGQETQYF. The CDR3 nucleotides read TGTGCCAGCAGCTACTCCTTTCCCGGGGGCCAAGAGACCCAGTACTTC. This rearrangement joins TRBV5-4 to TRBJ2-5; possibly TRBD2 for D (6 bases). V was shortened by 3 bases and J by 1 base, with 16 bases between the two germline ends. The CDR3 totals 16 residues. Germline-derived CDR1 and CDR2 are SGHNT and YYREEE (reference sequence).

This clone was picked up one time. This sequence joins TRBV9 and TRBJ2-1; 8 nucleotides match TRBD2. J lost 4 bases, V lost 0 bases, and 6 bases had no gene match. The CDR3 runs 16 residues. CDR1 SGDLS and CDR2 YYNGEE come from the germline V gene. Here the CDR3 DNA reads TGTGCCAGCAGCGTAGGGGGCGGGAGGAGATACAATGAGCAGTTCTTC. Its translation: CASSVGGGRRYNEQFF.

The CDR3 protein is CASSSRGFGNEQFF. The CDR3 nucleotides read TGTGCCAGCAGCTCAAGGGGGTTTGGGAATGAGCAGTTCTTC. This sequence joins TRBV11-3 and TRBJ2-1; D is perhaps TRBD1 (6 bases). Germline-derived CDR1 and CDR2 are SGHNT and YENEEA. Trimming removed 4 bases at V and 7 bases at J, with 14 bases between. The CDR3 totals 14 residues.

V usage is TRBV28 and J usage is TRBJ2-4; D ambiguous. V shed 3 bases and J shed 0 bases, with 6 bases lying between them. The germline V gene has CDR1 MDHEN and CDR2 SYDVKM. The CDR3 totals 14 residues. The CDR3 loop reads CASSLEIAKNIQYF. The CDR3 DNA follows: TGTGCCAGCAGTTTGGAAATAGCCAAAAACATTCAGTACTTC.